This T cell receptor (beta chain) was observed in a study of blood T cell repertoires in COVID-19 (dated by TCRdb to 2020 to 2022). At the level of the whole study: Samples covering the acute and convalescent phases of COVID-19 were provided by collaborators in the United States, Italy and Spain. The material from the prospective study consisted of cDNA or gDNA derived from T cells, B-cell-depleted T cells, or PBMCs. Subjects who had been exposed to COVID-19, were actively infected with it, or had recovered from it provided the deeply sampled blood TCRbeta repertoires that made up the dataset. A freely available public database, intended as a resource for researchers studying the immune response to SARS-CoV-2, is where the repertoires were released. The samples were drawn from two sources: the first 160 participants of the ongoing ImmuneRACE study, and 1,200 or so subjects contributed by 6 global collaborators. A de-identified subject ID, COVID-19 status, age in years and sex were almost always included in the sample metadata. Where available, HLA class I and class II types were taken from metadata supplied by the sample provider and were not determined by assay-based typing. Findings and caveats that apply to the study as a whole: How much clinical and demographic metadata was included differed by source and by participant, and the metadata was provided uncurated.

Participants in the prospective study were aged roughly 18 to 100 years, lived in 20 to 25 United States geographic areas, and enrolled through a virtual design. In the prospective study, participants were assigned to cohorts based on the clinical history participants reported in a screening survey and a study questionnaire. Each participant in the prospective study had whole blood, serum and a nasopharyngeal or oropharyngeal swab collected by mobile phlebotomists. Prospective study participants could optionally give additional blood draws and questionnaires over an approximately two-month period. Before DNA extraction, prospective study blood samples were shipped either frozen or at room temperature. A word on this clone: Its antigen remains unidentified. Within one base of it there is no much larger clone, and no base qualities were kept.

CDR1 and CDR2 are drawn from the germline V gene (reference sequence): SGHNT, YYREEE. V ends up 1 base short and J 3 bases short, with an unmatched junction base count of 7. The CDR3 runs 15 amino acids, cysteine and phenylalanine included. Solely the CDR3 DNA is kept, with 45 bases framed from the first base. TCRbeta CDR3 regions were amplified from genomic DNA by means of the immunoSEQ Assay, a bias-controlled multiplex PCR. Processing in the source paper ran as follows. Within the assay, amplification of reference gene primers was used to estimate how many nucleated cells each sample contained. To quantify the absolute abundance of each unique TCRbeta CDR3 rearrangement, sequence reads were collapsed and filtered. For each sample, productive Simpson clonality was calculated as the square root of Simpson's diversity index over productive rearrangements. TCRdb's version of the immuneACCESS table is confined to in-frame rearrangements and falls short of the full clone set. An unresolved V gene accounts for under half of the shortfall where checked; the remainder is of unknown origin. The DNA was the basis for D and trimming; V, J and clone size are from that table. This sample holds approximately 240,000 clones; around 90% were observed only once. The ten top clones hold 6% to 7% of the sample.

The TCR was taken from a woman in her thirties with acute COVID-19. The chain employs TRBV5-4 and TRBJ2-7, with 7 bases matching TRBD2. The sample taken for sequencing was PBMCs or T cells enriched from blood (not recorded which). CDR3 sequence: CASSLSGGSFYEQYF. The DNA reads TGTGCCAGCAGCTTGTCAGGCGGGAGTTTCTACGAGCAGTACTTC.